The following is a T cell receptor (beta chain) sequence with its context. Its target is not known. At the DNA level, this CDR3 is encoded by other sequences in the same sample as well. This entry comes from a study of shared clonotypes between healthy human individuals. All the donors were Caucasian adults who lived in Nashville, Tennessee. The authors divided CD4+ cells into CD45RA+ naive and CD45RA-negative memory subsets. TCRdb keeps only in-frame clones here, not all; method: immunoSEQ multiplex PCR. This table has some 2,400,000 clones, approximately 94% appearing once. Study-level findings and limits: Larger estimated richness was generally recorded for naive subsets relative to memory subsets. For sorted subsets, rarefaction showed incomplete sequencing despite large depth.

Germline CDR1 and CDR2: GTSNPN and SVGIG (reference sequence). The germline V and J ends were trimmed by 2 bases and 5 bases, with 6 bases remaining between them. This CDR3 is built from 11 residues. The TCR was taken from a man aged 18 to 30 in good health. Sequenced: naive CD4+ T cells sorted from blood. The subset: CD45RA+ positively selected. This chain uses TRBV30 with TRBJ1-1, with D hard to call. The DNA for the CDR3 is TGTGCCTGGAGTTCAGGAACTGAAGCTTTCTTT. Amino acid sequence: CAWSSGTEAFF.